A selection of T cell receptor beta chains follows, all from one sample in a study of cytomegalovirus exposure and HLA in healthy donors. TCRdb keeps only in-frame clones here, not all; method: immunoSEQ multiplex PCR. Here the sample spans roughly 220,000 clones, under 70% being singletons. Sequencing used PBMCs. These receptors all stem from a man in his forties or fifties in good health and CMV-seropositive. CDR3s include the opening cysteine and the closing phenylalanine or tryptophan. Fields, in order: J gene, D gene, V gene, clone size, CDR3 DNA, CDR3 protein. D genes are given only for firm matches. Rows give clone size only sometimes, using once, few, many, or a class for an expanded clone.

>TRBJ1-1|NA|TRBV5-4|NA
TGTGCCAGCGGTCCTAAACGGGGGGGGACCACTGAAGCTTTCTTT
CASGPKRGGTTEAFF
>TRBJ2-2|NA|TRBV28|few
TGTGCCAGCAGTCCGACGACAGCTAACACCGGGGAGCTGTTTTTT
CASSPTTANTGELFF
>TRBJ2-1|NA|TRBV5-1|NA
TGCGCCAGCAGCCCCCACCGGGGGGCTGACAATGAGCAGTTCTTC
CASSPHRGADNEQFF
>TRBJ2-7|TRBD1|TRBV7-2|NA
TGTGCCAGCAGCTCCTCACGGGACAGGTCCTACGAGCAGTACTTC
CASSSSRDRSYEQYF
>TRBJ1-3|NA|TRBV7-2|NA
TGTGCCAGCAGCAGAGACATCAGGGCTGGAAACACCATATATTTT
CASSRDIRAGNTIYF
>TRBJ2-2|TRBD2|TRBV5-1|NA
TGCGCCAGCAGCCCTTCGGGGGGGCCCGGCACCGGGGAGCTGTTTTTT
CASSPSGGPGTGELFF
>TRBJ2-1|NA|TRBV27|NA
TGTGCCAGCAGTTTATACGGCAGGTCGTGGTACAATGAGCAGTTCTTC
CASSLYGRSWYNEQFF
>TRBJ2-4|TRBD1|TRBV10-3|NA
TGTGCCGGCAGCCGGGACAGGGGAGACATTCAGTACTTC
CAGSRDRGDIQYF
>TRBJ2-3|NA|TRBV29-1|NA
TGCAGCGTTGATAGCCCCCAGGGGACAGATACGCAGTATTTT
CSVDSPQGTDTQYF
>TRBJ2-1|NA|TRBV15|NA
TGTGCCACCAGCAGAGAGGAGTCCTCCTACAATGAGCAGTTCTTC
CATSREESSYNEQFF
>TRBJ2-1|TRBD2|TRBV6-6|few
TGTGCCAGCAGTTACACCGGGGGGGCAAACAATGAGCAGTTCTTC
CASSYTGGANNEQFF
>TRBJ1-6|TRBD1|TRBV7-2|NA
TGTGCCAGCAGCTTAACAGGGGGCGGAAAATCACCCCCCCACTTT
CASSLTGGGKSPPHF
>TRBJ1-1|NA|TRBV2|NA
TGTGCCAGCAGTGAAGAGGGGGGGGACACTGAAGCTTTCTTT
CASSEEGGDTEAFF
>TRBJ1-1|NA|TRBV29-1|NA
TGCAGCGTTGAAGGGGGGCAGAGAAACACTGAAGCTTTCTTT
CSVEGGQRNTEAFF
>TRBJ2-1|NA|TRBV6-5|few
TGTGCCAGCGGAGTCGGTGATGAGCAGTTCTTC
CASGVGDEQFF
>TRBJ2-3|NA|TRBV5-6|few
TGTGCCAGCAGCTTCGACTTTGAAGATACGCAGTATTTT
CASSFDFEDTQYF
>TRBJ1-1|NA|TRBV9|NA
TGTGCCAGCAGCGTAGCTACAGGCACTGAAGCTTTCTTT
CASSVATGTEAFF
>TRBJ2-2|TRBD2|TRBV27|NA
TGTGCCAGCAGTCTAGCGGGGGGCCGTTTCGGGGAGCTGTTTTTT
CASSLAGGRFGELFF
>TRBJ1-2|NA|TRBV5-4|NA
TGTGCCAGCAGCGGGGGCGAGGGACGCGGCTACACCTTC
CASSGGEGRGYTF
>TRBJ2-7|TRBD1|TRBV6-5|NA
TGTGCCAGCTCACAGGGGTCCGAGCAGTACTTC
CASSQGSEQYF
>TRBJ2-7|NA|TRBV2|few
TGTGCCAGCAGTGGAGCTGACGGTGGGGGCCACGAGCAGTACTTC
CASSGADGGGHEQYF
>TRBJ1-1|NA|TRBV28|NA
TGTGCCAGCAGCCCAACCTCACAGGGTTTGAACACTGAAGCTTTCTTT
CASSPTSQGLNTEAFF
>TRBJ1-5|TRBD1|TRBV7-9|NA
TGTGCCAGCAGCTTGGCCTCCCGGACAGGGGGGAATCAGCCCCAGCATTTT
CASSLASRTGGNQPQHF
>TRBJ2-7|TRBD1|TRBV19|NA
TGTGCCAGTAGCCTGAACCGGGACAGCGCCTACGAGCAGTACTTC
CASSLNRDSAYEQYF
>TRBJ1-6|NA|TRBV27|NA
TGTGCCAGCACCCCGAGACCGGGATCAGGCTCACCCCTCCACTTT
CASTPRPGSGSPLHF
>TRBJ2-2|TRBD2|TRBV4-1|NA
TGCGCCAGCAGCCAAGTTGGGACTAGCATTCAGATCGGGGAGCTGTTTTTT
CASSQVGTSIQIGELFF
>TRBJ2-2|NA|TRBV4-1|NA
TGCGCCAGCAGCCAAGATCAGCAGGGTGGATTGACCGGGGAGCTGTTTTTT
CASSQDQQGGLTGELFF
>TRBJ1-5|NA|TRBV2|NA
TGTGCCAGCAGTGAACAGGGTGGGGGCCTCAGCAATCAGCCCCAGCATTTT
CASSEQGGGLSNQPQHF
>TRBJ2-1|NA|TRBV12-5|NA
TGTGCTAGTGGTTTGGATGGCAGAGCGAACAATGAGCAGTTCTTC
CASGLDGRANNEQFF
>TRBJ2-5|NA|TRBV28|NA
TGTGCCAGCAGCTCCGGTTCAGGGAGGGAGACCCAGTACTTC
CASSSGSGRETQYF
>TRBJ1-2|NA|TRBV25-1|NA
TGTGCCAGCAGTCCGAGCGGGGCAGAAGACTATGGCTACACCTTC
CASSPSGAEDYGYTF
>TRBJ2-7|TRBD1|TRBV6-5|once
TGTGCCAGCAGTCAAGGACAGGAAGGGCCCTACGAGCAGTACTTC
CASSQGQEGPYEQYF
>TRBJ2-1|TRBD2|TRBV4-1|NA
TGCGCCAGCAGCCCGCCAGGGGGAAGCGGGGGGTCTGATGAGCAGTTCTTC
CASSPPGGSGGSDEQFF
>TRBJ2-1|TRBD2|TRBV7-6|NA
TGTGCCAGCAGCCCTGGGCGGGACTACTACAATGAGCAGTTCTTC
CASSPGRDYYNEQFF
>TRBJ1-1|NA|TRBV2|few
TGTGCCAGCAAAGTGACTGAGGTCGGAGAAGCTTTCTTT
CASKVTEVGEAFF
>TRBJ1-2|TRBD1|TRBV5-1|NA
TGCGCCAGCAGCTCGGACAGGGTTGGCTACACCTTC
CASSSDRVGYTF
>TRBJ1-3|NA|TRBV20-1|NA
TGCAGCGGAGGGACTGGAAACACCATATATTTT
CSGGTGNTIYF
>TRBJ2-3|TRBD1|TRBV9|NA
TGTGCCAGCAGCGTAGAAGGGGGACAGGGGGGCACAGATACGCAGTATTTT
CASSVEGGQGGTDTQYF
>TRBJ2-5|NA|TRBV27|NA
TGTGCCAGCAGTTTAGCGGGGCCCCAAGGGACCCAGTACTTC
CASSLAGPQGTQYF
>TRBJ2-2|NA|TRBV7-2|NA
TGTGCCAGCCGGGCAAGGGGTTTGAACACCGGGGAGCTGTTTTTT
CASRARGLNTGELFF
>TRBJ1-1|NA|TRBV5-4|few
TGTGCCAGCAGCTCCGGGGGAACTGAAGCTTTCTTT
CASSSGGTEAFF
>TRBJ1-1|NA|TRBV19|NA
TGTGCCAGTAGTAAGGTCTTAGGGGATACTGAAGCTTTCTTT
CASSKVLGDTEAFF
>TRBJ2-2|TRBD1|TRBV6-5|once
TGTGCCAGCAGCCCCCCCGGGACAGGGGTCGGGGAGCTGTTTTTT
CASSPPGTGVGELFF
>TRBJ2-3|TRBD2|TRBV28|NA
TGTGCCAGCAGTCCCCAAGGACTAGCGGGGGGGGTGACAGATACGCAGTATTTT
CASSPQGLAGGVTDTQYF
>TRBJ1-2|NA|TRBV7-8|NA
TGTGCCAGCAGCTTACAGGGGACCTATGGCTACACCTTC
CASSLQGTYGYTF
>TRBJ2-2|NA|TRBV5-1|few
TGCGCCAGCAGTCGAGGGGGTCCCGTCGCCGGGGAGCTGTTTTTT
CASSRGGPVAGELFF
>TRBJ2-1|TRBD2|TRBV19|NA
TGTGCCAGTAATTTTAGACTAGCGGGGAATGAGCAGTTCTTC
CASNFRLAGNEQFF
>TRBJ2-3|TRBD1|TRBV5-1|NA
TGCGCCAGTGGACAGGACACAGATACGCAGTATTTT
CASGQDTDTQYF
>TRBJ2-7|TRBD1|TRBV5-4|NA
TGTGCCAGCAGCGCAATGGGGACAGGGTATTACGAGCAGTACTTC
CASSAMGTGYYEQYF
>TRBJ2-2|NA|TRBV9|NA
TGTGCCAGCAGCCTAAACAGGGGAGGTACCGGGGAGCTGTTTTTT
CASSLNRGGTGELFF